These 5 T cell receptor beta chains were sequenced from one sample in a study of T cell repertoires in urothelial bladder cancer. This table comes from immunoSEQ multiplex PCR, and its TCRdb copy is limited to in-frame clones, with some not included. The table has around 2,500 clones, approximately 73% seen once; the top ten hold around 14%. The specimen was bladder tissue. These receptors all stem from a human donor with a benign inflammatory bladder lesion.

The rearrangement links TRBV27 to TRBJ2-7; either TRBD1 or TRBD2 may supply D (5 bases each). Germline-derived CDR1 and CDR2 are MNHEY and SMNVEV (reference sequence). CDR3 length equals 14 residues. Trimming pared 3 bases from V and 3 bases from J, leaving 12 bases between. CDR3 coding DNA: TGTGCCAGCAGTTTTCGGGACGGAGGCTACGAGCAGTACTTC. Its protein product is CASSFRDGGYEQYF.

V gene TRBV10-3 combines with J gene TRBJ2-5; a weak D match, TRBD1 (5 bases). With 5 bases removed from V and 4 bases from J, the gap between germline ends came to 11 bases. There are 13 residues in the CDR3. CDR1 is ENHRY and CDR2 is SYGVKD in the germline V gene. Here the CDR3 reads CAISPRERETQYF. The CDR3 coding sequence is TGTGCCATCAGTCCCAGGGAAAGAGAGACCCAGTACTTC.

By frequency in the sample, this clone is large (0.1 to 1%). The chain is built from TRBV5-6 and TRBJ1-1; D not resolved. The CDR3 has 13 amino acids. The V gene's germline CDR1 is SGHDT and CDR2 YYEEEE. V lost 3 bases and J lost 0, with 6 bases in between. CDR3 region: CASSSDVNTEAFF. The CDR3 region has the DNA TGTGCCAGCAGCTCGGACGTGAACACTGAAGCTTTCTTT.

V and J are TRBV18 and TRBJ1-4; D gene uncertain. The germline V gene has CDR1 KGHSH and CDR2 LQKENI. The CDR3 consists of 14 residues. Trimming pared 3 bases from V and 0 bases from J, leaving 5 bases between. CDR3: CASSPGTTNEKLFF. In nucleotides, the CDR3 is TGTGCCAGCTCACCGGGGACAACTAATGAAAAACTGTTTTTT.

The V gene is TRBV6-5, the J gene TRBJ2-2, with a weak D call TRBD1 (6 bases). Germline CDR1 and CDR2: MNHEY and SVGAGI. The CDR3 is 13 residues long. The V gene lost 3 bases and the J gene lost 7 bases, with 9 bases spanning the gap. Written as DNA, the CDR3 is TGTGCCAGCAGTTATTTGGACAGCGGGGAGCTGTTTTTT. Residues: CASSYLDSGELFF.